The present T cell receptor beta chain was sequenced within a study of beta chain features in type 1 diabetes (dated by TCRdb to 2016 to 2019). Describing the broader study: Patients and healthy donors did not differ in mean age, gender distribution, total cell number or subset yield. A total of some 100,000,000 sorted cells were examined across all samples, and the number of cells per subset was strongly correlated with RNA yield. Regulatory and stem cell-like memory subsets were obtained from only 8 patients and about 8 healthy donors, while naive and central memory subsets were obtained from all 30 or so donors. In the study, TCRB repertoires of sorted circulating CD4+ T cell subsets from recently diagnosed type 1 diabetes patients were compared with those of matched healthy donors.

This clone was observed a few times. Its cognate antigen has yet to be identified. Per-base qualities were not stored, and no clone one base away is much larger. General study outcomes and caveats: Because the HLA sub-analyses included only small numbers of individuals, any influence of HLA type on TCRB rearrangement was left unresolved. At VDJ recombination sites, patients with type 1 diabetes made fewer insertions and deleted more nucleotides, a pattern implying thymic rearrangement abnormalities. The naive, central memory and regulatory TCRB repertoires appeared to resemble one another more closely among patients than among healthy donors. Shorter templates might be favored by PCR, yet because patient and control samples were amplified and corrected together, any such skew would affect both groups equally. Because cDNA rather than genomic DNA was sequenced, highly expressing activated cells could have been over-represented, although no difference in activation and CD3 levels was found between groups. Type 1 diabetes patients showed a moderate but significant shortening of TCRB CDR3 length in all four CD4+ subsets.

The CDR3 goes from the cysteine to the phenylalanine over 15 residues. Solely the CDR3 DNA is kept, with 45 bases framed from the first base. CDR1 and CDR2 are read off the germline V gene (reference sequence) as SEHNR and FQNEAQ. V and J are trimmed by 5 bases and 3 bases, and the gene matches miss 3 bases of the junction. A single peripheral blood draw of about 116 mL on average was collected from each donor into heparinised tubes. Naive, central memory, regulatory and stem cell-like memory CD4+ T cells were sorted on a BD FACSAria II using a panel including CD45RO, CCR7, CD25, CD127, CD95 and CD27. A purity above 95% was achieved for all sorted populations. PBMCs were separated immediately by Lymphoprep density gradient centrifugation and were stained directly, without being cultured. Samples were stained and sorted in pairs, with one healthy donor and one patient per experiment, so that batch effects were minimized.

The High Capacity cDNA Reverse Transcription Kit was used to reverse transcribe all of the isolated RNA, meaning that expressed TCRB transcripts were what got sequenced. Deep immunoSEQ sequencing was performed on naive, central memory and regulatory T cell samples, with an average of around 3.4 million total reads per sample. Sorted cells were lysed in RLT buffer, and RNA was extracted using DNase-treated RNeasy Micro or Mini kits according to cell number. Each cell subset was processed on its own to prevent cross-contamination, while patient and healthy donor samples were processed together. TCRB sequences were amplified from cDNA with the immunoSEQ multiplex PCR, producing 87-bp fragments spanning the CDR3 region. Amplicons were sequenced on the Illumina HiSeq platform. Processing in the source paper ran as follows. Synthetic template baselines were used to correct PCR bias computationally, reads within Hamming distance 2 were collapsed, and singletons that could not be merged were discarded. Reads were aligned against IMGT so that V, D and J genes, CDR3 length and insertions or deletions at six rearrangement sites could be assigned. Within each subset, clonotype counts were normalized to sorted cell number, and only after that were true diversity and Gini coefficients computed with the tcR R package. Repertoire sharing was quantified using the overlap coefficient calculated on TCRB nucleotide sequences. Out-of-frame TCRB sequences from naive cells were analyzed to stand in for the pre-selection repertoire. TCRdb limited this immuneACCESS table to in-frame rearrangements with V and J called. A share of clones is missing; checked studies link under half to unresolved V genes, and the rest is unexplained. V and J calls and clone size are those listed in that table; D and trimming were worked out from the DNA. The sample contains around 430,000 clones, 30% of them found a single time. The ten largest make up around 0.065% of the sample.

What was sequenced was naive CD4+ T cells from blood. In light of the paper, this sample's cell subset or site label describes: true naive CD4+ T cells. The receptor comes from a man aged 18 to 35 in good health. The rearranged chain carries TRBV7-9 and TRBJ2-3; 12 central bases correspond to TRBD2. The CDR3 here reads CASSAGTSGTDTQYF. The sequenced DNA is TGTGCCAGCAGCGCCGGGACTAGCGGGACAGATACGCAGTATTTT.